This is a list of T cell receptor beta chains from one sample in a study of neurological immune-mediated disorders. TCRdb re-derived calls from the 5' RACE reads in MiXCR, one entry per CDR3 protein. The sample has over 25,000 distinct CDR3 sequences; under 25% are singletons. Sequencing was performed on CD4+ T cells from blood. Every receptor here comes from a man between 45 and 60 years old with HTLV-1-associated myelopathy (HAM/TSP). Both conserved end residues are part of each CDR3. A D gene is named only where the DNA matches it firmly. The size of a clone is reported for some rows only, either as once, few or many, or as a class for expanded clones.

CDR3aa | CDR3nt | d_gene | j_gene | abundance | v_gene
CASSPNTGGTTDTQYF | TGTGCCAGCAGCCCCAACACTGGCGGGACCACAGATACGCAGTATTTT | . | TRBJ2-3 | few | TRBV7-2
CASSFGTALASTDTQYF | TGTGCCAGCAGCTTCGGGACAGCCCTAGCTAGCACAGATACGCAGTATTTT | TRBD1 | TRBJ2-3 | . | TRBV5-4
CASSPEGGYNSPLHF | TGTGCCAGCAGCCCGGAAGGGGGGTATAATTCACCCCTCCACTTT | . | TRBJ1-6 | few | TRBV12-3/TRBV12-4
CASSPDGAHSGNTIYF | TGTGCCAGCAGCCCGGACGGTGCCCACTCTGGAAACACCATATATTTT | . | TRBJ1-3 | . | TRBV2
CSASVGGYGYTF | TGCAGTGCTAGCGTGGGGGGCTATGGCTACACCTTC | . | TRBJ1-2 | many | TRBV20-1
CASSQGRGADTQFF | TGTGCCAGCAGCCAGGGCAGGGGGGCAGATACGCAGTTCTTC | . | TRBJ2-1 | . | TRBV3-1
CASSRTGESYNEQFF | TGCGCCAGCAGCCGTACAGGGGAATCCTACAATGAGCAGTTCTTC | TRBD1 | TRBJ2-1 | many | TRBV5-1
CSATRPTGTLGNQPQHF | TGCAGTGCTACCCGCCCAACAGGAACCTTGGGCAATCAGCCCCAGCATTTT | . | TRBJ1-5 | . | TRBV20-1
CASSLMRGSNYGYTF | TGTGCCAGCAGCTTAATGCGGGGATCTAACTATGGCTACACCTTC | . | TRBJ1-2 | many | TRBV7-8
CASSPTSGRAGDTQYF | TGCGCCAGCAGCCCTACTAGCGGGAGGGCGGGGGATACGCAGTATTTT | TRBD2 | TRBJ2-3 | medium-sized | TRBV5-1
CASSGGQGGVGTEAFF | TGCGCCAGCAGCGGGGGACAGGGTGGGGTGGGGACTGAAGCTTTCTTT | TRBD1 | TRBJ1-1 | many | TRBV5-1
CASSPGGRLETDTQYF | TGTGCCAGCTCACCAGGCGGCAGGCTGGAAACAGATACGCAGTATTTT | . | TRBJ2-3 | many | TRBV18
CASSRGSYSNQPQHF | TGTGCCAGCAGCCGCGGAAGCTATAGCAATCAGCCCCAGCATTTT | . | TRBJ1-5 | many | TRBV7-2
CASSLETGSNYGYTF | TGCGCCAGCAGCTTGGAGACAGGGAGTAACTATGGCTACACCTTC | TRBD1 | TRBJ1-2 | many | TRBV5-1
CSASPTDSGNTIYF | TGCAGTGCCTCCCCAACAGACTCTGGAAACACCATATATTTT | . | TRBJ1-3 | few | TRBV20-1
CASSVGAYEQYF | TGTGCCAGCAGTGTAGGCGCTTACGAGCAGTACTTC | . | TRBJ2-7 | many | TRBV12-3/TRBV12-4
CASGIAKNIQYF | TGTGCCAGCGGAATAGCCAAAAACATTCAGTACTTC | . | TRBJ2-4 | many | TRBV27
CATSDGPGDTQFF | TGTGCCACCAGTGATGGCCCGGGAGATACGCAGTTCTTC | . | TRBJ2-1 | . | TRBV24-1
CASSPLSPRGAGELFF | TGTGCCAGCAGCCCGTTATCTCCTCGAGGGGCCGGGGAGCTGTTTTTT | . | TRBJ2-2 | few | TRBV5-6
CASSLAVAGNEQFF | TGCGCCAGCAGCTTGGCGGTAGCGGGCAATGAGCAGTTCTTC | TRBD2 | TRBJ2-1 | many | TRBV5-1
CASSSGRLGNEQYF | TGTGCCAGCAGTTCGGGTCGCCTGGGGAACGAGCAGTACTTC | . | TRBJ2-7 | . | TRBV12-3/TRBV12-4
CASSFGQGDSPLHF | TGCGCCAGCAGTTTTGGCCAGGGGGATTCACCCCTCCACTTT | TRBD1 | TRBJ1-6 | many | TRBV5-1
CASSIPQGAGTEAFF | TGTGCCAGCAGCATCCCACAGGGGGCGGGCACTGAAGCTTTCTTT | TRBD1 | TRBJ1-1 | many | TRBV7-6
CATRLAGSYEQYF | TGTGCCACCCGACTAGCGGGGTCCTACGAGCAGTACTTC | TRBD2 | TRBJ2-7 | once | TRBV25-1
CATNHVGDKNIQYF | TGTGCCACGAACCACGTTGGGGATAAAAACATTCAGTACTTC | . | TRBJ2-4 | . | TRBV19
CSARGTSGVGRTDTQYF | TGCAGTGCTAGGGGGACTAGCGGGGTGGGGCGCACAGATACGCAGTATTTT | TRBD2 | TRBJ2-3 | many | TRBV20-1
CASSGSSGNKNIQYF | TGTGCCAGCAGTGGTTCTAGCGGTAACAAAAACATTCAGTACTTC | TRBD2 | TRBJ2-4 | many | TRBV6-1
CASSLRGQGALGYGYTF | TGTGCCAGCAGCTTAAGGGGACAGGGGGCGCTTGGCTATGGCTACACCTTC | TRBD1 | TRBJ1-2 | many | TRBV7-2
CASSSAGGADTQYF | TGCGCCAGCAGTTCGGCAGGGGGCGCAGATACGCAGTATTTT | TRBD1 | TRBJ2-3 | . | TRBV5-1
CASSPTGRIIRTNEKLFF | TGCGCCAGCAGCCCTACTGGACGGATAATTCGAACTAATGAAAAACTGTTTTTT | . | TRBJ1-4 | many | TRBV5-1
CASSLAGELFF | TGTGCCAGCAGCTTAGCCGGGGAGCTGTTTTTT | . | TRBJ2-2 | many | TRBV11-3
CASSLSGRVEETQYF | TGCGCCAGCAGCTTGAGCGGGAGGGTGGAAGAGACCCAGTACTTC | TRBD2 | TRBJ2-5 | many | TRBV5-1
CASSPRVSSHGYTF | TGTGCCAGCAGCCCCAGGGTCTCTTCCCATGGCTACACCTTC | . | TRBJ1-2 | . | TRBV3-1
CASSKGLAGGRETQYF | TGTGCCAGCAGCAAAGGACTAGCGGGAGGTAGAGAGACCCAGTACTTC | TRBD2 | TRBJ2-5 | many | TRBV7-3
CASSLGGVYSGNTIYF | TGTGCCAGCAGCTTGGGGGGGGTCTACTCTGGAAACACCATATATTTT | . | TRBJ1-3 | many | TRBV5-8
CATSEQPTGELFF | TGTGCCACCAGTGAACAGCCAACCGGGGAGCTGTTTTTT | . | TRBJ2-2 | many | TRBV24-1
CASKLGLPADTQYF | TGTGCCAGTAAGCTCGGGCTGCCTGCAGATACGCAGTATTTT | . | TRBJ2-3 | . | TRBV19
CSARDRGGAYEQYF | TGCAGTGCTAGAGACCGGGGGGGGGCCTACGAGCAGTACTTC | TRBD2 | TRBJ2-7 | many | TRBV20-1
CASSRRASNYPTIGYTF | TGTGCCAGCAGCCGGAGGGCCAGCAATTACCCAACTATCGGCTACACCTTC | . | TRBJ1-2 | many | TRBV5-6
CASRSSRGQPHYGYTF | TGTGCCAGCAGATCATCCCGGGGGCAGCCTCACTATGGCTACACCTTC | . | TRBJ1-2 | . | TRBV6-5
CASSRDNSYEQYF | TGTGCCAGCAGCCGGGACAACTCCTACGAGCAGTACTTC | . | TRBJ2-7 | many | TRBV11-1
CASSLDDWGLTGNTIYF | TGTGCCAGCAGTTTAGATGATTGGGGACTGACTGGAAACACCATATATTTT | . | TRBJ1-3 | . | TRBV12-3/TRBV12-4
CSARGDRGTTDTQYF | TGCAGTGCTAGAGGGGACAGGGGAACCACAGATACGCAGTATTTT | TRBD1 | TRBJ2-3 | . | TRBV20-1
CSATRPGSNQPQHF | TGCAGTGCTACCCGTCCGGGCAGCAATCAGCCCCAGCATTTT | . | TRBJ1-5 | many | TRBV20-1
CASSLTAMNTEAFF | TGTGCCAGCAGCCTTACAGCTATGAACACTGAAGCTTTCTTT | . | TRBJ1-1 | many | TRBV9
CASSFSVQPNTGELFF | TGTGCCAGCAGCTTTTCTGTACAGCCGAACACCGGGGAGCTGTTTTTT | . | TRBJ2-2 | many | TRBV7-3
CASSPQAGGYTGELFF | TGTGCCAGCAGTCCTCAAGCGGGAGGATACACCGGGGAGCTGTTTTTT | TRBD2 | TRBJ2-2 | many | TRBV12-3/TRBV12-4
CAISEWGVGTEAFF | TGTGCCATCAGTGAATGGGGAGTGGGGACTGAAGCTTTCTTT | . | TRBJ1-1 | many | TRBV10-3
CSAVSGGVYEQYF | TGCAGTGCTGTTAGCGGGGGGGTCTACGAGCAGTACTTC | TRBD2 | TRBJ2-7 | . | TRBV20-1
CSAKRRGAGHREQFF | TGCAGTGCTAAGAGACGGGGGGCTGGACATCGGGAGCAGTTCTTC | . | TRBJ2-1 | . | TRBV20-1
CASSGGGPNSNQPQHF | TGTGCCAGCAGCGGGGGGGGACCGAATAGCAATCAGCCCCAGCATTTT | . | TRBJ1-5 | few | TRBV5-6
CASSLARRQTYGYTF | TGTGCCAGCAGCTTAGCGAGGAGGCAGACCTATGGCTACACCTTC | . | TRBJ1-2 | many | TRBV7-2
CSAQESTRPSNEQFF | TGCAGTGCTCAGGAGTCTACCCGACCCTCCAATGAGCAGTTCTTC | . | TRBJ2-1 | many | TRBV20-1
CASSYSMGSAKNIQYF | TGTGCCAGCAGTTACTCGATGGGGTCAGCCAAAAACATTCAGTACTTC | . | TRBJ2-4 | many | TRBV6-5
CASKAQRDSYEQYF | TGTGCCAGCAAAGCCCAGCGGGACTCCTACGAGCAGTACTTC | TRBD2 | TRBJ2-7 | . | TRBV7-2
CASSHLHVSYTF | TGTGCCAGCAGCCACCTACACGTCAGCTACACCTTC | . | TRBJ1-2 | many | TRBV3-1
CASSLWGRMNTEAFF | TGTGCCAGCAGCTTGTGGGGGAGGATGAACACTGAAGCTTTCTTT | . | TRBJ1-1 | . | TRBV5-8